This TCR beta chain was profiled in a study of cytomegalovirus exposure and HLA in healthy donors. General study points: Specificity for CMV antigens was confirmed in vitro for a few of the CMV-associated chains.

With respect to this clone: The antigen is not known. Additional DNA sequences in this sample encode the identical CDR3.

The V end was cut by 0 bases, the J end by 0 bases, with 9 bases between. Germline V gives CDR1 SGHNT, CDR2 YYREEE (reference sequence). CDR3 size: 16 residues. PCR amplification relied on 60 Vbeta primers (plus 13 Jbeta primers). Sequenced by immunoSEQ multiplex PCR; TCRdb stores in-frame clones only, minus some. The table for this sample gives about 39,000 clones. This receptor was identified in a woman in her thirties in good health and CMV-seropositive. The gene calls are TRBV5-4 and TRBJ2-2; weak D call: TRBD2 (6 bases). Sequenced: PBMCs. In DNA, the CDR3 is TGTGCCAGCAGCTTGGACCCGGGAGCGAACACCGGGGAGCTGTTTTTT. Translation gives CASSLDPGANTGELFF.